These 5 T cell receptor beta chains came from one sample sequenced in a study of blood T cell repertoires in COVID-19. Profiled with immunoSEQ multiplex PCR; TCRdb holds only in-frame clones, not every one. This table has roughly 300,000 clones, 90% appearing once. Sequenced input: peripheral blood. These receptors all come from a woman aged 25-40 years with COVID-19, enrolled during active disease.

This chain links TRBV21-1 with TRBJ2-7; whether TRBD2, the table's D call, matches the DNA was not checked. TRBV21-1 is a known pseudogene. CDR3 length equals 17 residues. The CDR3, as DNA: TGTGCCAGCTTGGGACTAGCGGGAACCCTGACGAACTACGAGCAGTACTTC. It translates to CASLGLAGTLTNYEQYF.

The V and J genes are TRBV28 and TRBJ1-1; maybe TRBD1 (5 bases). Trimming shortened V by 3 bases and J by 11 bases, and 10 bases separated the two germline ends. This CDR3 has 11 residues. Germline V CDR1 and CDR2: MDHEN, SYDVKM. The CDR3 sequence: CASSLGRGAFF. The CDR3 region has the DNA TGTGCCAGCAGTTTGGGCCGGGGGGCTTTCTTT.

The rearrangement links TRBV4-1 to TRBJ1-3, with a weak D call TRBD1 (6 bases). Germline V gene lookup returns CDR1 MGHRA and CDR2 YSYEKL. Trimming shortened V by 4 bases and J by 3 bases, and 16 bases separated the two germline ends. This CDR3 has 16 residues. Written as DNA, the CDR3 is TGCGCCAGCAGCCGGACAGCTGATACTCTTGGAAACACCATATATTTT. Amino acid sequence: CASSRTADTLGNTIYF.

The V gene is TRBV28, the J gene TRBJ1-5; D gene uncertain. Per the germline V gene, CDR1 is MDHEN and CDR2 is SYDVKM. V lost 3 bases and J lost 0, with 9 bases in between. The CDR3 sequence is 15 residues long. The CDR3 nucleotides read TGTGCCAGCAGTTTTAGTTCCGGTAGCAATCAGCCCCAGCATTTT. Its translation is CASSFSSGSNQPQHF.

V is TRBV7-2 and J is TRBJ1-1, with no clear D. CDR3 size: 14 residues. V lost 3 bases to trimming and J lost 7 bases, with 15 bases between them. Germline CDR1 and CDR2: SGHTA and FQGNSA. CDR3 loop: CASSFERLSGEAFF. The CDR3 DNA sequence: TGTGCCAGCAGCTTCGAACGGCTGAGCGGTGAAGCTTTCTTT. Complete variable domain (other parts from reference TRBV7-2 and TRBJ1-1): GAGVSQSPSNKVTEKGKDVELRCDPISGHTALYWYRQSLGQGLEFLIYFQGNSAPDKSGLPSDRFSAERTGGSVSTLTIQRTQQEDSAVYLCASSFERLSGEAFFGQGTRLTVV.